Given below is one TCR beta chain in context. Assay: immunoSEQ multiplex PCR; the TCRdb copy retains only in-frame clones and omits some. This table has roughly 9,900 clones, about 81% appearing once. The record originates from a study of blood T cell repertoires in COVID-19. Study as a whole: PBMCs, B-cell-depleted T cells, or T cells were the source of the cDNA or gDNA that made up the material.

V was shortened by 2 bases and J by 0 bases, with 10 bases between the two germline ends. The V gene's germline CDR1 is SGHAT and CDR2 FQNNGV. The length of the CDR3 is 15 residues. The sequenced material came from peripheral blood. The receptor comes from a man between 60 and 75 years old with active COVID-19. This rearrangement joins TRBV11-2 to TRBJ2-5, with D hard to call. This chain's CDR3 is CASSLLTANQETQYF. Here the CDR3 DNA reads TGTGCCAGCAGCTTATTGACTGCTAACCAAGAGACCCAGTACTTC.